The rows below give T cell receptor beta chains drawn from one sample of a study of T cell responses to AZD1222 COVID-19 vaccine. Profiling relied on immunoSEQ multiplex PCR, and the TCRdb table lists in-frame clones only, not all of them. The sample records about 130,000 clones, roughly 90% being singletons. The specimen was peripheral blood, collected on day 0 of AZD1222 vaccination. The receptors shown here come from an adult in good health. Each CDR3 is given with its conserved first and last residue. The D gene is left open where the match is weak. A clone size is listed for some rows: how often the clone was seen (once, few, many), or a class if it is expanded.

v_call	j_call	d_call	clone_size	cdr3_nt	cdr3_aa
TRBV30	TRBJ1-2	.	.	TGTGCCTGGAGTTCGCTTAAGGAAGGTACGCTTGGCTACACCTTC	CAWSSLKEGTLGYTF
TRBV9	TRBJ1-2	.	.	TGTGCCAGCAGCGTAGAGACAGTCGCTAACTATGGCTACACCTTC	CASSVETVANYGYTF
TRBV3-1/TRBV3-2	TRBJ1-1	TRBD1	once	TGTGCCAGCAGCCACCAGGGGGCTGGAACTGAAGCTTTCTTT	CASSHQGAGTEAFF
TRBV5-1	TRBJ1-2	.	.	TGCGCCAGCAGCGCCGGTTTAGCCTATGGCTACACCTTC	CASSAGLAYGYTF
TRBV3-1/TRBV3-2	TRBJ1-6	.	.	TGTGCCAGCGGGGGCAGGGGAATCGAGTATAATTCACCCCTCCACTTT	CASGGRGIEYNSPLHF
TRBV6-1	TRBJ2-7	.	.	TGTGCCAGCAGTGACGGACTCTACGAGCAGTACTTC	CASSDGLYEQYF
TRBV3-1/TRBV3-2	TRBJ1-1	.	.	TGTGCCAGCAGCCAATCCGCCGGTAGCACTGAAGCTTTCTTT	CASSQSAGSTEAFF
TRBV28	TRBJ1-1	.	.	TGTGCCAGCAGCCGAGCCTTGAACACTGAAGCTTTCTTT	CASSRALNTEAFF
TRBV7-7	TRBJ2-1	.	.	TGTGCCAGCAGCCCCTGGGATGCGGAGGTCGCCTACAATGAGCAGTTCTTC	CASSPWDAEVAYNEQFF
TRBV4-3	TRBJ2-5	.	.	TGCGCCAGCAGCCCCGCTGGGGGGTTGGGGGAGACCCAGTACTTC	CASSPAGGLGETQYF
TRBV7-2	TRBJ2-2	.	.	TGTGCCAGCAGACTCGAGGGGAACACCGGGGAGCTGTTTTTT	CASRLEGNTGELFF
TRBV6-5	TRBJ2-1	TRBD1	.	TGTGCCAGCAGTACTCCGGGACAGGGACTAAATGAGCAGTTCTTC	CASSTPGQGLNEQFF
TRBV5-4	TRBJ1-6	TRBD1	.	TGTGCCAGCAGCACGTGGACAGGGGGTTTTTATAATTCACCCCTCCACTTT	CASSTWTGGFYNSPLHF
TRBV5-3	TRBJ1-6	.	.	TGTGCAGGGGAAAACAGGGAAAAGTCACCCCTCCACTTT	CAGENREKSPLHF
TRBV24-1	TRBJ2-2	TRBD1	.	TGTGCCACCAGCTCCCCCCCGGGACAGGGATACACCGGGGAGCTGTTTTTT	CATSSPPGQGYTGELFF
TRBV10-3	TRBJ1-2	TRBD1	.	TGTGCCATCAGTGAGTTGGGACAGGGGGTCTCGGGCTATGGCTACACCTTC	CAISELGQGVSGYGYTF
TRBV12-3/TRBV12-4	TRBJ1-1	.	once	TGTGCCAACTCGGGGGGGTCCGGCACTGAAGCTTTCTTT	CANSGGSGTEAFF
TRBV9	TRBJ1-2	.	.	TGTGCCAGCAGCGCGCAGGGGCCCCTCGGCTATGGCTACACCTTC	CASSAQGPLGYGYTF
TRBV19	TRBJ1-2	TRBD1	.	TGTGCCAGCCAACCCCGGGACAGGGACTATGGCTACACCTTC	CASQPRDRDYGYTF
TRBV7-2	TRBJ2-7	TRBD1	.	TGTGCCAGCAGCCCAGGACAGGGCCTATACGAGCAGTACTTC	CASSPGQGLYEQYF
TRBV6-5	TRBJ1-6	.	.	TGTGCCAGCAGTTCCTCCGTGCGAGGAACACGGAATTTCCACTTT	CASSSSVRGTRNFHF
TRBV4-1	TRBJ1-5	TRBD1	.	TGCGCCAGCAGCCAAGACAGGGGGCGCAATCAGCCCCAGCATTTT	CASSQDRGRNQPQHF
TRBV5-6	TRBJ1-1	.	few	TGTGCCAGCAGCTTGGCAGGGCCGAACACTGAAGCTTTCTTT	CASSLAGPNTEAFF